The 18 T cell receptor beta chains in this list originate from one sample, sequenced in a study of blood T cell repertoires in COVID-19. Here immunoSEQ multiplex PCR was the method, and the copy in TCRdb shows in-frame clones only, minus some. The profile shows around 46,000 clones, approximately 89% of them singletons. The sequencing sample was made of peripheral blood. Source of these receptors: a man aged 60 to 69 with active or convalescent COVID-19.

The chain is built from TRBV5-1 and TRBJ1-2, with D unclear. Germline lookup yields CDR1 SGHRS and CDR2 YFSETQ. CDR3 size: 14 residues. The V end lost 4 bases, the J end lost 4 bases, and 14 bases lay between the germline ends. This CDR3 reads CASSRTEGTYGYTF. The CDR3 nucleotides read TGCGCCAGCAGCAGGACGGAGGGAACCTATGGCTACACCTTC.

The V gene is TRBV11-2, the J gene TRBJ1-3, with TRBD1 matching 10 bases. Germline CDR1 reads SGHAT; CDR2 reads FQNNGV. The V and J ends lost 4 bases and 3 bases, in that order; junction bases with no gene match: 3. The CDR3 spans 15 residues. The CDR3, as DNA: TGTGCCAGCAGCTCGACAGGGGGCTATGGAAACACCATATATTTT. Its translation is CASSSTGGYGNTIYF.

The V gene is TRBV5-1, the J gene TRBJ2-7; 9 bases line up with TRBD1. Germline CDR1 and CDR2: SGHRS and YFSETQ. J was trimmed by 5 bases and V by 4 bases; bases with no gene match: 10. This CDR3 contains 15 residues. The CDR3 DNA reads TGCGCCAGCAGCCCCTGGACAGGGGTAGGGAACGAGCAGTACTTC. Its protein is CASSPWTGVGNEQYF.

The chain links TRBV19 to TRBJ1-4; no definite D call. CDR3 length: 13 residues. Germline-derived CDR1 and CDR2 are LNHDA and SQIVND (reference sequence). V shed 2 bases and J shed 11 bases, with 12 bases lying between them. The CDR3 sequence is CASSIIGARKLFF. CDR3 sequence (DNA): TGTGCCAGTAGTATAATAGGAGCAAGGAAACTGTTTTTT. The complete variable domain, with remaining parts taken from reference TRBV19 and TRBJ1-4, reads DGGITQSPKYLFRKEGQNVTLSCEQNLNHDAMYWYRQDPGQGLRLIYYSQIVNDFQKGDIAEGYSVSREKKESFPLTVTSAQKNPTAFYLCASSIIGARKLFFGSGTQLSVL.

The CDR3 spells CASSSQGRETQYF. The DNA for the CDR3 is TGTGCCAGCAGCTCACAGGGTAGAGAGACCCAGTACTTC. The chain employs TRBV5-8 and TRBJ2-5, with D possibly matching TRBD1 (6 bases). The CDR3 runs 13 residues. V lost 3 bases and J 4 bases, leaving 10 bases between the germline ends. Per germline, CDR1 SGHTS and CDR2 YDEGEE. The full variable domain, rest sourced from reference TRBV5-8 and TRBJ2-5, is EAGVTQSPTHLIKTRGQQATLRCSPISGHTSVYWYQQALGLGLQFLLWYDEGEERNRGNFPPRFSGRQFPNYSSELNVNALELEDSALYLCASSSQGRETQYFGPGTRLLVL.

This clone was seen once. The chain uses TRBV4-2 and TRBJ2-1, with 12 bases fitting TRBD2. The CDR3 spans 18 residues. The trim removed 6 bases at V and 2 bases at J, leaving 11 bases unmatched. Germline V gives CDR1 LGHNA, CDR2 YNFKEQ. Here the CDR3 DNA reads TGTGCCAGCAGTCCCTGGGCTAGCGGGGGGGCCCCCTACAATGAGCAGTTCTTC. It codes for CASSPWASGGAPYNEQFF.

The chain recombines TRBV10-1 with TRBJ2-1; 7 bases align to TRBD2. Germline CDR1 WNHNN, CDR2 SYGVQD (reference sequence). The CDR3 loop spans 15 amino acids. V lost 5 bases to trimming and J lost 0 bases; unmatched junction nucleotides: 4. The CDR3 here is CASSHGGSSYNEQFF. The CDR3 DNA is TGCGCCAGCAGTCACGGGGGGAGCTCCTACAATGAGCAGTTCTTC.

The V call is TRBV19, the J call TRBJ2-7, with 7 nucleotides matching TRBD1. This CDR3 is built from 11 residues. The germline gives CDR1 LNHDA, CDR2 SQIVND (reference sequence). J gave up 11 bases and V 3 bases, and 4 bases lay outside the gene matches. The CDR3 coding sequence is TGTGCCAGTAGTATCCGGGACAGAAAGTACTTC. Encoded protein: CASSIRDRKYF.

The chain uses TRBV6-6 and TRBJ1-1, with TRBD1 identical over 7 bases. The germline CDR1 and CDR2 sequences are MNHNY and SVGAGI (reference sequence). This CDR3 spans 16 amino acids. Trimming took 2 bases from V and 2 from J; bases not matched to a gene: 8. The CDR3 here is CASSYRQGSRNTEAFF. The CDR3 DNA follows: TGTGCCAGCAGTTACCGACAGGGTTCTCGAAACACTGAAGCTTTCTTT.

V usage is TRBV6-5 and J usage is TRBJ1-1; no clear D gene. This CDR3 comprises 11 residues. Deletions cut 4 bases from V and 11 bases from J, with 11 bases between. Germline V gives CDR1 MNHEY, CDR2 SVGAGI. CDR3 region: CASSSRVMAFF. In DNA, the CDR3 is TGTGCCAGCAGTTCGAGGGTGATGGCTTTCTTT.

This clone was counted between two and nine times. This sequence joins TRBV2 and TRBJ2-1; D ambiguous. V lost 2 bases and J lost 7, with 6 bases in between. The V gene's germline CDR1 is SNHLY and CDR2 FYNNEI. This CDR3 region has 12 residues. CDR3 loop: CASSEFLNEQFF. The CDR3 bases are TGTGCCAGCAGTGAATTTCTGAATGAGCAGTTCTTC.

The chain carries TRBV7-9 and TRBJ1-2, with D perhaps matching TRBD1 (5 bases). The germline CDR1 and CDR2 sequences are SEHNR and FQNEAQ (reference sequence). The CDR3 contains 14 residues. Between the trimmed V and J ends, which lost 1 base and 7 bases, there was a span of 13 bases. DNA for the CDR3: TGTGCCAGCAGCTTAGTAGAAGGGGCAAGTGGCTACACCTTC. It encodes CASSLVEGASGYTF.

V gene TRBV6-5 combines with J gene TRBJ1-1; 11 bases fit TRBD1. Germline V lookup: CDR1 MNHEY, CDR2 SVGAGI. V was clipped by 6 bases and J by 11 bases; unmatched bases: 14. This CDR3 has 15 amino acids. CDR3 sequence reads: CASSRGQGAIDGAFF. CDR3 DNA: TGTGCCAGCAGCCGAGGACAGGGGGCTATTGATGGGGCTTTCTTT.

The rearrangement links TRBV7-3 to TRBJ2-1; 10 bases map to TRBD2. V lost 2 bases and J lost 7; bases outside the gene matches: 5. Germline loops: CDR1 SGHTA, CDR2 FQGTGA. The CDR3 runs 15 residues. The CDR3 DNA sequence: TGTGCCAGCAGCTTATCTTCTAGCGGGGGTAATGAGCAGTTCTTC. Translating gives CASSLSSSGGNEQFF.

This rearrangement joins TRBV10-3 to TRBJ1-1; D is perhaps TRBD1 (5 bases). The V end lost 3 bases, the J end lost 4 bases, and 15 bases lay between the germline ends. Germline V gives CDR1 ENHRY, CDR2 SYGVKD. The CDR3 runs to 15 residues. CDR3 DNA sequence: TGTGCCATCAGTGACCATGGGGGGAGGGGCACTGAAGCTTTCTTT. This translates into CAISDHGGRGTEAFF.

The rearrangement uses TRBV5-1 and TRBJ1-3; 7 bases match TRBD1. From germline, CDR1 is SGHRS and CDR2 YFSETQ. V lost 4 bases, J lost 4 bases, and 8 bases stayed unmatched. The CDR3 runs 15 residues. The DNA of the CDR3 is TGCGCCAGCAGCCAGAGACAGGGTGGCGGAAACACCATATATTTT. Its translation: CASSQRQGGGNTIYF.

This rearrangement joins TRBV18 to TRBJ2-3; D perhaps matches TRBD1 (5 bases). The germline CDR1 and CDR2 sequences are KGHSH and LQKENI. Trimming stripped 3 bases from V and 4 bases from J, with 14 bases between. CDR3 length equals 15 residues. Written as DNA, the CDR3 is TGTGCCAGCTCACCCAGGGTGGAGCTCGCAGATACGCAGTATTTT. This codes for CASSPRVELADTQYF.

The rearrangement links TRBV30 to TRBJ1-5, with a tentative D call TRBD1 (5 bases). Per germline, CDR1 GTSNPN and CDR2 SVGIG (reference sequence). This CDR3 region has 13 residues. Trimming took 0 bases from V and 4 from J, leaving 7 bases between them. In nucleotides, the CDR3 is TGTGCCTGGAGTGTCAGGGAAAATCAGCCCCAGCATTTT. Translated, it gives CAWSVRENQPQHF. Full variable domain (missing parts from reference TRBV30 and TRBJ1-5): SQTIHQWPATLVQPVGSPLSLECTVEGTSNPNLYWYRQAAGRGLQLLFYSVGIGQISSEVPQNLSASRPQDRQFILSSKKLLLSDSGFYLCAWSVRENQPQHFGDGTRLSIL.